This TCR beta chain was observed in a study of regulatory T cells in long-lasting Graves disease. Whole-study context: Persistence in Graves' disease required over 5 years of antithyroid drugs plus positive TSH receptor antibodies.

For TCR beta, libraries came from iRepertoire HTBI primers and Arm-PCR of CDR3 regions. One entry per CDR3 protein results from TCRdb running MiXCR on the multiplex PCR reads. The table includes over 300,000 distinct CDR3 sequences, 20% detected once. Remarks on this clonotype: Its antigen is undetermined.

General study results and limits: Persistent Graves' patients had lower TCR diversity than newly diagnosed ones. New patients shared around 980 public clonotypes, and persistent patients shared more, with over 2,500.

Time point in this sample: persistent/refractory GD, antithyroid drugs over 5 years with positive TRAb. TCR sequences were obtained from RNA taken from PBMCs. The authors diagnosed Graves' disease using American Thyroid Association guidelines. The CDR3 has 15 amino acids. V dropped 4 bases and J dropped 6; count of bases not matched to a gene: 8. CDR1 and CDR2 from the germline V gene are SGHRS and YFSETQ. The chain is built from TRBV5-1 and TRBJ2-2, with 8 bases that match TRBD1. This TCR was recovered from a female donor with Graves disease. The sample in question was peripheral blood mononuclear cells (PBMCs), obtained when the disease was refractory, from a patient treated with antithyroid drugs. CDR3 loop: CASSGDPQGAGELFF. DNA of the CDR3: TGCGCCAGCAGCGGGGATCCACAGGGGGCCGGGGAGCTGTTTTTT.